Listed below are T cell receptor beta chains from one sample, sequenced in a study of monozygotic twins with inflammatory bowel disease. TCRdb reprocessed the 5' RACE reads and stores each CDR3 protein as one record, lacking DNA. The listing records hundreds of thousands of distinct CDR3 sequences. The sample comprised blood. Every receptor here comes from a human donor with ulcerative colitis or Crohn's disease, or a healthy co-twin of an affected twin (not recorded which). CDR3s include the opening cysteine and the closing phenylalanine or tryptophan.

cdr3_aa	cdr3_length	v_call	j_call
CASSLSGILKKATEAFF	17	TRBV7-9	TRBJ1-1
CAILGAGELFF	11	TRBV10-3	TRBJ2-2
CASSPRTEAAYEQYF	15	TRBV18	TRBJ2-7
CASSPKLIETQYF	13	TRBV18	TRBJ2-5
CASSSQDYIADTQYF	15	TRBV7-9	TRBJ2-3
CASSPRNSYNSPLHF	15	TRBV12-3/TRBV12-4	TRBJ1-6
CASSQDRGSPQHF	13	TRBV7-7	TRBJ1-5
CASSVKDGERQKQYF	15	TRBV5-1	TRBJ2-7
CASQQTGTAVGANVLTF	17	TRBV19	TRBJ2-6
CASSLSLAGYNEQFF	15	TRBV7-2	TRBJ2-1
CASSLATGHGNSPLHF	16	TRBV5-6	TRBJ1-6
CSARAMGQRRETQYF	15	TRBV20-1	TRBJ2-5
CASSPRTSGIFGELFF	16	TRBV7-8	TRBJ2-2
CASRPGQFTDTQYF	14	TRBV28	TRBJ2-3
CASRLTDVYGYTF	13	TRBV6-2/TRBV6-3	TRBJ1-2
CASSSRRTGLGEKLFF	16	TRBV3-1	TRBJ1-4
CASSFKQFGNTIYF	14	TRBV28	TRBJ1-3
CASTAHRDTAYEQYF	15	TRBV27	TRBJ2-7
CASSLVVGTHSVLTF	15	TRBV11-2	TRBJ2-6
CASSFEGPRDTQYF	14	TRBV27	TRBJ2-3
CATSRVLGEQFF	12	TRBV15	TRBJ2-1
CASSFTSGANSYNEQFF	17	TRBV5-1	TRBJ2-1
CSARGEIDNEQFF	13	TRBV20-1	TRBJ2-1
CAISDPILQEGDNEQFF	17	TRBV10-3	TRBJ2-1
CSARNPQTRTDTQYF	15	TRBV20-1	TRBJ2-3
CASSVEALAANEQFF	15	TRBV9	TRBJ2-1
CASSLGDRVEGYTF	14	TRBV7-9	TRBJ1-2
CASSFGRENNQPQHF	15	TRBV5-1	TRBJ1-5
CASNFRFRGGAVGTDTQYF	19	TRBV12-3/TRBV12-4	TRBJ2-3
CASSLEGPSYEQYF	14	TRBV5-6	TRBJ2-7
CASSPGPGPYEQYF	14	TRBV7-2	TRBJ2-7
CASSQDKLAGELSYEQYF	18	TRBV4-2	TRBJ2-7
CASSALVLATSTDTQYF	17	TRBV6-1	TRBJ2-3
CASSSDRGFGTQYF	14	TRBV7-2	TRBJ2-5
CASSKRYNEQFF	12	TRBV7-2	TRBJ2-1